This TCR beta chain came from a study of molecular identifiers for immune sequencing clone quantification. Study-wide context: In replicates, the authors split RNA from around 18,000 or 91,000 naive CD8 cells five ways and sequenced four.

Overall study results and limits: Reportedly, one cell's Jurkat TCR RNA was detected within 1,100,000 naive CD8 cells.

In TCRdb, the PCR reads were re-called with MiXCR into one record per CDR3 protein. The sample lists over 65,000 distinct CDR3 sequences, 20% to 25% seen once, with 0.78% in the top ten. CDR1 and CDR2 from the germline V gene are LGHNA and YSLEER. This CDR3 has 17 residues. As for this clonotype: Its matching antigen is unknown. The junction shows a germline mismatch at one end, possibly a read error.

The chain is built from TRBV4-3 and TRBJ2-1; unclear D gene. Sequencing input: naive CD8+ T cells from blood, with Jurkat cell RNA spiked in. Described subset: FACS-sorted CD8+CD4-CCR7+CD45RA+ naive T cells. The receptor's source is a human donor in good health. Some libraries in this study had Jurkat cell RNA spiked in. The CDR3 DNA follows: TGCGCCAGCAGCCAAGGATTTCTCAGGCAAAAATACAATGAGCAGTCCTTC. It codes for CASSQGFLRQKYNEQSF.